The 32 T cell receptor beta chains below were found in one sample sequenced in a study of CD8+ T cells in alopecia areata. Described treatment: oral pan-JAK inhibitor, 5-10 mg twice daily. Investigators isolated RNA and reverse transcribed it into cDNA to act as the sequencing template. Produced via immunoSEQ multiplex PCR; TCRdb's table is partial and in-frame only. Among 150,000 or so clones listed, 58% were seen once. This specimen consisted of CD4+ T cells sorted from blood, obtained at approximately week 55, from a patient treated with tofacitinib. These receptors originate from a human donor with alopecia areata.

For this clone: Other DNA sequences in this specimen translate into the identical CDR3. J is TRBJ1-5 and V is TRBV30; D is uncertain. Germline CDR1 and CDR2: GTSNPN and SVGIG (reference sequence). The ends were cut back, 5 bases at V and 0 bases at J, with 8 bases in the middle. This CDR3 has 13 residues. CDR3 sequence reads: CAWSRYSNQPQHF. The DNA of the CDR3 is TGTGCCTGGTCCCGATATAGCAATCAGCCCCAGCATTTT.

This rearrangement joins TRBV6-5 to TRBJ1-5; 8 nucleotides agree with TRBD1. The CDR3 is made up of 13 amino acids. Germline V gives CDR1 MNHEY, CDR2 SVGAGI. J lost 5 bases, V lost 7 bases, and 4 bases had no gene match. The CDR3 nucleotides read TGTGCCAGCAATACAGGGGGTGATCAGCCCCAGCATTTT. Its translation is CASNTGGDQPQHF.

In this sample, this clone turned up once. Distinct nucleotide sequences in the sample also encode this CDR3. The V and J genes are TRBV5-6 and TRBJ2-5; a possible D gene is TRBD2 (5 bases). V was pared by 2 bases and J by 1 base, with 6 bases between. CDR1 and CDR2 (germline): SGHDT, YYEEEE. This CDR3 contains 13 residues. CDR3 nucleotide sequence: TGTGCCAGCAGCTTAAGCGGCCAAGAGACCCAGTACTTC. Protein product: CASSLSGQETQYF.

The chain joins TRBV5-6 to TRBJ1-2; TRBD1 is a possible D gene (5 bases). The CDR3 is made up of 15 amino acids. Deletions cut 0 bases from V and 5 bases from J, with 14 bases between. Looked up from germline, CDR1 is SGHDT and CDR2 is YYEEEE. In DNA form, the CDR3 reads TGTGCCAGCAGCTTGGTGTCGCAGGGTAATTATGGCTACACCTTC. Its translation is CASSLVSQGNYGYTF.

J is TRBJ2-1 and V is TRBV15; D call uncertain. Germline CDR1 is LNHNV and CDR2 is YYDKDF (reference sequence). This CDR3 spans 15 amino acids. V was pared by 0 bases and J by 5 bases, with 11 bases between. The CDR3 here is CATSRDSGSHNEQFF. CDR3 DNA sequence: TGTGCCACCAGCAGAGATAGTGGTTCCCACAATGAGCAGTTCTTC.

The chain recombines TRBV4-1 with TRBJ2-7; 7 nucleotides agree with TRBD1. With 3 bases clipped from V and 4 bases from J, the junction kept 9 bases outside the gene matches. The CDR3 extends over 15 amino acids. Germline values: CDR1 MGHRA, CDR2 YSYEKL. CDR3 sequence: CASSHPGTARYEQYF. CDR3 in DNA: TGCGCCAGCAGCCATCCCGGGACAGCACGATACGAGCAGTACTTC.

This clone has just a few counts. Different DNA sequences within this sample yield the same CDR3. This chain joins TRBV2 and TRBJ2-5; D is unresolved. Trimming pared 1 base from V and 5 bases from J, leaving 2 bases between. CDR1 is SNHLY, CDR2 FYNNEI, per germline. The CDR3 totals 11 residues. The CDR3 sequence is CASSEVETQYF. The CDR3 DNA reads as TGTGCCAGCAGTGAAGTCGAGACCCAGTACTTC.

This clone was observed once. Other DNA sequences from this sample encode an identical CDR3 as well. The chain uses TRBV9 and TRBJ2-3; D is perhaps TRBD2 (6 bases). The CDR3 extends over 15 amino acids. With 2 bases removed from V and 3 bases from J, the gap between germline ends came to 13 bases. CDR1 is SGDLS, CDR2 YYNGEE, per germline. CDR3 sequence (DNA): TGTGCCAGCAGCGTCAGAAGCGGAGGGACAGATACGCAGTATTTT. Its protein product is CASSVRSGGTDTQYF.

In nucleotides, the CDR3 is TGCAGCGTTGAAGAATGGTGGCAGCAAGAGACCCAGTACTTC. Protein sequence: CSVEEWWQQETQYF. The V call is TRBV29-1, the J call TRBJ2-5; D is undetermined. Trimming removed 0 bases at V and 2 bases at J, with 10 bases between. The CDR3 extends over 14 amino acids. The V gene's germline CDR1 is SQVTM and CDR2 ANQGSEA.

There are a few counts of this clone. The chain recombines TRBV15 with TRBJ2-3; D possibly corresponds to TRBD1 (6 bases). This CDR3 has 14 amino acids. Trimming removed 1 base from V and 11 bases from J, with 16 bases in between. CDR1 LNHNV and CDR2 YYDKDF come from the germline V gene (reference sequence). This CDR3 reads CATSRAKDSPKQYF. CDR3 DNA sequence: TGTGCCACCAGCAGAGCGAAGGACAGCCCTAAGCAGTATTTT.

This clone occurred a few times. The chain joins TRBV4-1 to TRBJ1-1, with TRBD1 as a possible D gene (6 bases). From germline, CDR1 is MGHRA and CDR2 YSYEKL. V shed 0 bases and J shed 1 base, with 9 bases lying between them. This CDR3 region has 15 residues. The CDR3 loop is CASSQEVTGNTEAFF. The CDR3 bases are TGCGCCAGCAGCCAAGAAGTGACAGGGAACACTGAAGCTTTCTTT.

The chain carries TRBV4-1 and TRBJ2-2, with D unclear. CDR1 is MGHRA and CDR2 is YSYEKL in the germline V gene. This CDR3 is 12 amino acids long. V was cut by 6 bases and J by 1 base, with 3 bases left in between. CDR3 in amino acids: CASRQNTGELFF. The DNA for the CDR3 is TGCGCCAGCAGGCAGAACACCGGGGAGCTGTTTTTT.

The V call is TRBV6-5, the J call TRBJ2-7; D remains unclear. Germline V gives CDR1 MNHEY, CDR2 SVGAGI. CDR3 length: 14 residues. Trimming cost V 4 bases and J 3 bases, with 13 bases left between them. The CDR3 nucleotides are TGTGCCAGCAGTTCCATCTCACACGGCTACGAGCAGTACTTC. This gives the protein CASSSISHGYEQYF.

This rearrangement joins TRBV10-3 to TRBJ1-2; tentatively, D is TRBD1 (5 bases). CDR3 length: 15 amino acids. The V gene lost 10 bases and the J gene lost 0 bases, with 18 bases spanning the gap. Germline V gene sequence: CDR1 ENHRY, CDR2 SYGVKD. The CDR3 sequence: CATGRQGRANYGYTF. For the CDR3, the DNA is TGTGCCACCGGACGCCAGGGAAGAGCTAACTATGGCTACACCTTC.

The chain joins TRBV30 to TRBJ2-3; no clear D. The CDR3 extends over 12 amino acids. The germline V gene encodes CDR1 GTSNPN and CDR2 SVGIG (reference sequence). Trimming cost V 7 bases and J 3 bases, with 11 bases left between them. CDR3 sequence: CASLYGTDTQYF. In DNA form, the CDR3 reads TGTGCCTCTCTTTATGGGACAGATACGCAGTATTTT.

This clone was seen only a few times. This chain connects TRBV11-2 to TRBJ2-1; D possibly matches TRBD1 or TRBD2 (6 bases each). Germline V gives CDR1 SGHAT, CDR2 FQNNGV. The CDR3 runs to 11 residues. V dropped 5 bases and J dropped 11 bases, with 10 bases sitting between them. CDR3 region: CASSTGDKQFF. CDR3 nucleotides: TGTGCCAGCAGCACGGGGGACAAGCAGTTCTTC. The full variable domain, completed using reference TRBV11-2 and TRBJ2-1, is EAGVAQSPRYKIIEKRQSVAFWCNPISGHATLYWYQQILGQGPKLLIQFQNNGVVDDSQLPKDRFSAERLKGVDSTLKIQPAKLEDSAVYLCASSTGDKQFFGPGTRLTVL.

The V and J genes are TRBV18 and TRBJ2-1; 7 bases map to TRBD1. The CDR3 runs 15 residues. V shed 6 bases, J shed 4 bases, and the junction held 9 bases outside the gene matches. Germline V gene data show CDR1 as KGHSH and CDR2 as LQKENI. CDR3 region: CASSAGDRVYNEQFF. The CDR3, as DNA: TGTGCCAGCTCTGCTGGGGACAGAGTATACAATGAGCAGTTCTTC.

This clone has just one count. The chain has TRBV9 and TRBJ1-2; D gene unclear. Trimming left V 0 bases short and J 6 bases short, with 6 bases between. Looked up from germline, CDR1 is SGDLS and CDR2 is YYNGEE. The CDR3 loop spans 12 amino acids. The CDR3, as DNA: TGTGCCAGCAGCGTAGCCGTGAATGGCTACACCTTC. It codes for CASSVAVNGYTF.

This chain connects TRBV29-1 to TRBJ1-2; TRBD1 matches at 11 bases. Trimming took 8 bases from V and 6 from J; bases not matched to a gene: 8. Germline loops: CDR1 SQVTM, CDR2 ANQGSEA. The CDR3 contains 13 residues. CDR3: CSSGQGARDGYTF. Written as DNA, the CDR3 is TGCAGCTCTGGACAGGGGGCTCGGGATGGCTACACCTTC.

The J gene is TRBJ2-3, the V gene TRBV6-6; D is possibly TRBD2 (5 bases). The V gene lost 2 bases and the J gene lost 6 bases, with 9 bases spanning the gap. From germline, CDR1 is MNHNY and CDR2 SVGAGI (reference sequence). The CDR3 loop spans 13 amino acids. CDR3 sequence reads: CASSYGSRDTQYF. CDR3 DNA sequence: TGTGCCAGCAGTTACGGGAGCCGGGATACGCAGTATTTT.

This clone was detected a few times. This sequence joins TRBV28 and TRBJ2-5; 8 bases align to TRBD2. Germline lookup yields CDR1 MDHEN and CDR2 SYDVKM. The CDR3 loop spans 15 amino acids. The CDR3 sequence is CAIRSYGGARETQYF. The CDR3 DNA reads TGTGCGATACGGTCTTACGGGGGGGCCCGGGAGACCCAGTACTTC.

The chain couples TRBV5-6 to TRBJ2-5, with D possibly being TRBD2 (5 bases). The V end was cut by 1 base, the J end by 5 bases, with 12 bases between. The CDR3 contains 14 residues. Germline CDR1 reads SGHDT; CDR2 reads YYEEEE. CDR3 bases: TGTGCCAGCAGCTTGCCCGGACTTGCGGAGACCCAGTACTTC. Its protein product is CASSLPGLAETQYF.

This clone has just one count. This rearrangement joins TRBV4-1 to TRBJ1-1, with D uncertain. V was cut by 6 bases and J by 1 base, with 6 bases left in between. In germline, CDR1 is MGHRA, CDR2 YSYEKL. The CDR3 contains 12 residues. CDR3 sequence: CASSTGNTEAFF. As DNA, the CDR3 is TGCGCCAGCAGTACCGGGAACACTGAAGCTTTCTTT.

V gene TRBV7-8 combines with J gene TRBJ1-6; TRBD1 is a possible D gene (6 bases). Germline lookup yields CDR1 SGHVS and CDR2 FQNEAQ. V lost 4 bases and J 14 bases, leaving 18 bases between the germline ends. There are 14 residues in the CDR3. CDR3 in DNA: TGTGCCAGCAGCTCCAGAACGGGGGGCGAGTCCCTCCACTTT. Translating gives CASSSRTGGESLHF.

V usage is TRBV5-4 and J usage is TRBJ2-3; 11 bases are a match to TRBD2. Germline lookup yields CDR1 SGHNT and CDR2 YYREEE (reference sequence). The CDR3 runs to 17 residues. The V gene end was trimmed by 0 bases and the J gene end by 0 bases; junction bases not matched to a gene: 3. CDR3 residues: CASSLGGTSGSTDTQYF. Written as DNA, the CDR3 is TGTGCCAGCAGCTTGGGCGGGACTAGCGGTAGCACAGATACGCAGTATTTT.

The chain joins TRBV27 to TRBJ2-7, with a possible D match to TRBD1 (5 bases). V was clipped by 3 bases and J by 3 bases, with 12 bases between them. The germline V gene has CDR1 MNHEY and CDR2 SMNVEV (reference sequence). The length of the CDR3 is 14 residues. CDR3 sequence: CASSFDQGRYEQYF. CDR3 bases: TGTGCCAGCAGTTTCGACCAGGGTCGCTACGAGCAGTACTTC.

This chain uses TRBV6-5 with TRBJ2-5; weak D call: TRBD1 (5 bases). This CDR3 has 14 residues. CDR1 is MNHEY, CDR2 SVGAGI, per germline. V lost 0 bases and J lost 5, with 10 bases in between. As DNA, the CDR3 is TGTGCCAGCAGTTACTCTCCAGGGTACGAGACCCAGTACTTC. The encoded protein is CASSYSPGYETQYF.

The chain has TRBV7-9 and TRBJ2-1; no clear D gene. Looked up from germline, CDR1 is SEHNR and CDR2 is FQNEAQ (reference sequence). The length of the CDR3 is 13 residues. V gave up 1 base and J gave up 6 bases, with 7 bases separating them. The chain's CDR3 is CASSLDWTNEQFF. The CDR3 DNA follows: TGTGCCAGCAGCTTAGACTGGACCAATGAGCAGTTCTTC. The complete variable domain, with remaining parts taken from reference TRBV7-9 and TRBJ2-1, reads DTGVSQNPRHKITKRGQNVTFRCDPISEHNRLYWYRQTLGQGPEFLTYFQNEAQLEKSRLLSDRFSAERPKGSFSTLEIQRTEQGDSAMYLCASSLDWTNEQFFGPGTRLTVL.

This clone was observed a handful of times. The chain is built from TRBV25-1 and TRBJ2-7; tentative D call: TRBD1 (6 bases). V was pared by 2 bases and J by 0 bases, with 11 bases between. The germline V gene encodes CDR1 MGHDK and CDR2 SYGVNS. This CDR3 region has 15 residues. CDR3 amino acids: CASSEGQILSYEQYF. For the CDR3, the DNA is TGTGCCAGCAGTGAAGGACAGATCCTCTCCTACGAGCAGTACTTC.

V and J are TRBV5-1 and TRBJ2-2, with 7 bases fitting TRBD1. J was trimmed by 0 bases and V by 4 bases; bases with no gene match: 6. CDR1 SGHRS and CDR2 YFSETQ come from the germline V gene. CDR3 size: 16 residues. The chain's CDR3 is CASSLQGTSNTGELFF. The DNA for the CDR3 is TGCGCCAGCAGCCTACAGGGGACATCGAACACCGGGGAGCTGTTTTTT.

The rearrangement joins TRBV30 to TRBJ2-7; D might be TRBD2 (5 bases). V was shortened by 3 bases and J by 3 bases, with 18 bases between the two germline ends. The CDR3 contains 15 residues. In germline, CDR1 is GTSNPN, CDR2 SVGIG (reference sequence). CDR3 region: CAWSRPGIRGYEQYF. The CDR3 bases are TGTGCCTGGAGCCGTCCGGGGATTCGGGGCTACGAGCAGTACTTC.

This clone has a handful of counts. The chain couples TRBV30 to TRBJ2-3; tentative D call: TRBD2 (6 bases). This CDR3 spans 15 amino acids. Germline loops: CDR1 GTSNPN, CDR2 SVGIG (reference sequence). The ends were cut back, 3 bases at V and 0 bases at J, with 13 bases in the middle. For the CDR3, the DNA is TGTGCCTGGAGGGGGGAGGTAACTAGCACAGATACGCAGTATTTT. It encodes CAWRGEVTSTDTQYF.